These 18 T cell receptor beta chains came from one sample sequenced in a study of T cell repertoires in cytomegalovirus infection. TCRdb fed the reads into MiXCR, producing one record per CDR3 protein. Found here are hundreds of thousands of distinct CDR3 sequences, approximately 31% of them singletons; the top ten hold about 14%. Which antigens these TCRs recognize remains unknown. Sample: cultured CD8+ T cells from PBMCs, taken from culture after CMV antigen stimulation. The origin of the receptors is a human donor in good health (CMV status not recorded). Some clones in this sample may be carry-over from other donors' samples.

The chain uses TRBV29-1 and TRBJ1-2; D perhaps matches TRBD1 (6 bases). CDR1 and CDR2 (germline): SQVTM, ANQGSEA. The V and J ends lost 7 bases and 3 bases respectively, with 12 bases between them. The CDR3 extends over 12 amino acids. CDR3 DNA: TGCAGCGCAAAAAAGGGGGACTATGGCTACACCTTC. Protein sequence: CSAKKGDYGYTF.

This clonotype was observed a few times. The chain joins TRBV19 to TRBJ1-2; no clear D gene. The germline V and J ends were trimmed by 11 bases and 2 bases, with 15 bases remaining between them. The CDR3 is made up of 13 amino acids. The germline V gene has CDR1 LNHDA and CDR2 SQIVND (reference sequence). CDR3 residues: CARVGGNNYGYTF. The CDR3, as DNA: TGTGCCCGGGTCGGCGGGAACAACTATGGCTACACCTTC.

V usage is TRBV29-1 and J usage is TRBJ1-2; TRBD1 is a possible D gene (5 bases). The CDR3 has 13 amino acids. Germline lookup yields CDR1 SQVTM and CDR2 ANQGSEA. The V and J ends lost 3 bases and 8 bases respectively, with 16 bases between them. CDR3 sequence (DNA): TGCAGCGTTGATGCCGGGACCAACGAGGGCTACACCTTC. It yields the protein CSVDAGTNEGYTF.

This chain connects TRBV10-3 to TRBJ2-3, with TRBD2 matching over 8 bases. The germline gives CDR1 ENHRY, CDR2 SYGVKD. The CDR3 is 15 amino acids. V dropped 8 bases and J dropped 2; count of bases not matched to a gene: 9. In DNA, the CDR3 is TGTGCCATCCTAACCAAAGCGGGGGCCACAGATACGCAGTATTTT. This translates into CAILTKAGATDTQYF.

This clonotype has ten or more counts. This rearrangement joins TRBV6-5 to TRBJ2-3, with a possible D match to TRBD2 (6 bases). Germline V gives CDR1 MNHEY, CDR2 SVGAGI. V lost 10 bases, J lost 1 base, and 12 bases lay in between. The CDR3 runs 13 residues. In DNA form, the CDR3 reads TGTGCCACCTCGGGGGACCGCACAGATACGCAGTATTTT. Translation gives CATSGDRTDTQYF.

This rearrangement joins TRBV6-6 to TRBJ2-1; D not certain. V was trimmed by 0 bases and J by 6 bases, leaving 6 bases between them. CDR3 length: 13 residues. Germline values: CDR1 MNHNY, CDR2 SVGAGI (reference sequence). The CDR3 reads CASSYSFSNEQFF. DNA for the CDR3: TGTGCCAGCAGTTACTCGTTCTCCAATGAGCAGTTCTTC.

V is TRBV10-3 and J is TRBJ1-1; D gene uncertain. V lost 0 bases and J lost 1, with 6 bases in between. This CDR3 spans 14 amino acids. The V gene's germline CDR1 is ENHRY and CDR2 SYGVKD. DNA for the CDR3: TGTGCCATCAGTGAGTCGAGGGAGAACACTGAAGCTTTCTTT. This encodes CAISESRENTEAFF.

A few counts support this clonotype. The genes are TRBV2 and TRBJ2-3; TRBD1 agrees at 7 bases. The junction had 9 bases not matched to a gene; V was cut back by 1 base and J by 2 bases. The CDR3 is 17 residues long. Looked up from germline, CDR1 is SNHLY and CDR2 is FYNNEI. CDR3 amino acids: CASSEDDQGVSTDTQYF. The CDR3 coding sequence is TGTGCCAGCAGTGAAGATGATCAGGGGGTATCCACAGATACGCAGTATTTT.

V usage is TRBV15 and J usage is TRBJ1-1; D is unresolved. V lost 0 bases to trimming and J lost 0 bases, with 14 bases between them. CDR3 length equals 17 residues. Germline-derived CDR1 and CDR2 are LNHNV and YYDKDF (reference sequence). This CDR3 reads CATSREPWTDMNTEAFF. CDR3 sequence (DNA): TGTGCCACCAGCAGAGAACCCTGGACGGATATGAACACTGAAGCTTTCTTT.

This clonotype appeared a single time. The CDR3 DNA is TGCAGTGCTAGTGACACCGGGACGCTAAATAATTCACCCCTCCACTTT. The encoded protein is CSASDTGTLNNSPLHF. The chain carries TRBV20-1 and TRBJ1-6, with a weak D call TRBD1 (5 bases). The CDR3 has 16 residues. V was shortened by 3 bases and J by 5 bases, with 17 bases between the two germline ends. Germline CDR1 is DFQATT and CDR2 is SNEGSKA (reference sequence).

This clonotype was recorded a few times. V and J are TRBV14 and TRBJ1-2; TRBD1 matches at 7 bases. V shed 4 bases and J 5 bases; nucleotides not matched to a gene: 4. This CDR3 spans 13 amino acids. CDR1 is SGHDN and CDR2 is FVKESK in the germline V gene. The CDR3 sequence is CASSLATGYGYTF. The DNA of the CDR3 is TGTGCCAGCAGCCTTGCGACAGGGTATGGCTACACCTTC.

This clonotype was detected only a few times. The chain carries TRBV4-1 and TRBJ1-6; TRBD1 aligns across 7 bases. With 3 bases clipped from V and 6 bases from J, the junction kept 8 bases outside the gene matches. This CDR3 comprises 16 residues. CDR1 is MGHRA, CDR2 YSYEKL, per germline. In DNA, the CDR3 is TGCGCCAGCAGCCATTGGACAACAGGGGTTAATTCACCCCTCCACTTT. Amino acid sequence: CASSHWTTGVNSPLHF.

The chain recombines TRBV27 with TRBJ1-4; D gene unclear. Between the trimmed V and J ends, which lost 3 bases and 3 bases, there was a span of 17 bases. Germline CDR1 and CDR2: MNHEY and SMNVEV (reference sequence). The CDR3 is made up of 17 amino acids. The CDR3 here is CASSFPSSPGSNEKLFF. Written as DNA, the CDR3 is TGTGCCAGCAGTTTCCCGTCGTCCCCAGGATCTAATGAAAAACTGTTTTTT.

J is TRBJ2-1 and V is TRBV27, with 8 nucleotides matching TRBD1. The junction had 8 bases not matched to a gene; V was cut back by 5 bases and J by 5 bases. CDR3 length: 15 residues. The germline gives CDR1 MNHEY, CDR2 SMNVEV (reference sequence). CDR3 in amino acids: CASSILGQVDNEQFF. The CDR3 DNA sequence: TGTGCCAGCAGTATATTGGGACAGGTGGACAATGAGCAGTTCTTC.

The chain combines TRBV4-2 with TRBJ2-3; D is uncertain. Trimming stripped 1 base from V and 0 bases from J, with 17 bases between. The CDR3 is 18 residues long. Germline-derived CDR1 and CDR2 are LGHNA and YNFKEQ. This CDR3 reads CASSQGLERHPSTDTQYF. The CDR3 DNA follows: TGTGCCAGCAGCCAAGGACTGGAACGGCACCCTAGCACAGATACGCAGTATTTT.

The chain has TRBV7-6 and TRBJ1-5; tentative D call: TRBD1 (5 bases). Germline CDR1 and CDR2: SGHVS and FNYEAQ. The CDR3 length is 15 residues. The V and J ends lost 5 bases and 6 bases respectively, with 17 bases between them. CDR3 in DNA: TGTGCCAGCAGCCCCGGGACCTTAGGAAGTCAGCCCCAGCATTTT. Amino acid sequence: CASSPGTLGSQPQHF.

This clonotype was picked up a small number of times. V gene TRBV27 combines with J gene TRBJ2-7; 10 bases align to TRBD1. The germline V gene has CDR1 MNHEY and CDR2 SMNVEV (reference sequence). V lost 2 bases, J lost 5 bases, and 6 bases stayed unmatched. This CDR3 region has 15 residues. The DNA for the CDR3 is TGTGCCAGCAGTTTACCGGGACAGGGGAAAGACGAGCAGTACTTC. This encodes CASSLPGQGKDEQYF.

This chain joins TRBV27 and TRBJ2-7; D is uncertain. V lost 5 bases and J 2 bases, leaving 19 bases between the germline ends. CDR1 is MNHEY, CDR2 SMNVEV, per germline (reference sequence). The CDR3 consists of 16 residues. This CDR3 reads CASSPLRPRTAYEQYV. CDR3 DNA sequence: TGTGCCAGCAGTCCTCTTCGTCCCCGAACGGCCTACGAGCAGTACGTC.